Listed here is a single TCR beta chain. Its antigen remains unidentified. These data belong to a study of metastatic and nonmetastatic thyroid tumors. Study-level results: Versus benign nodules, malignant thyroid tumors reportedly had significantly higher TCR beta diversity, in blood and tumor.

Under the authors' procedure: Built for papillary thyroid cancer, a distant-metastasis classifier drew on CDR3 differences across clinicopathological groups. TCRdb re-called clones from the PCR reads using MiXCR. TCRdb's processing, not the authors', yielded these V and J calls. This sample carries about 30,000 clones, about 40% of them seen once, and the ten largest clones take 20% to 25%. No treatment had been given to any patient before thyroid surgery. This CDR3 has 13 residues. Germline CDR1 LGHDT, CDR2 YNNKEL (reference sequence). V was shortened by 4 bases and J by 2 bases, with 5 bases between the two germline ends.

This chain connects TRBV3-1 to TRBJ2-2, with D hard to call. The receptor's source is a female donor with papillary thyroid cancer or a benign thyroid nodule (not recorded which). Some clones in this sample may be carry-over from other donors' samples. The sequenced sample consisted of tumor tissue. The CDR3 loop is CASSRANTGELFF. The CDR3 DNA reads TGTGCCAGCAGCCGTGCAAACACCGGGGAGCTGTTTTTT.